The 2 T cell receptor beta chains presented below share a single source sample, sequenced in a study of blood T cell repertoires in COVID-19. Repertoires were generated with immunoSEQ multiplex PCR, while TCRdb's copy carries only in-frame clones and drops some. The sample consists of about 24,000 clones, 89% of them appearing once. The specimen sequenced was peripheral blood. The receptors originated from a human donor in a cohort sampled during active COVID-19.

The chain links TRBV21-1 to TRBJ1-1. TRBV21-1 is shown as a pseudogene. This CDR3 has 15 residues. The CDR3 loop reads CASSREGAVITEAFF. The CDR3 DNA is TGTGCCAGCAGCAGGGAGGGAGCGGTCATCACTGAAGCTTTCTTT.

The V and J genes are TRBV30 and TRBJ2-1; the match to TRBD2 covers 10 bases. This CDR3 region has 14 residues. V shed 5 bases and J 3 bases; nucleotides not matched to a gene: 4. In germline, CDR1 is GTSNPN, CDR2 SVGIG (reference sequence). CDR3 amino acids: CAWALAGGYNEQFF. In nucleotides, the CDR3 is TGTGCCTGGGCCTTAGCGGGGGGCTACAATGAGCAGTTCTTC.